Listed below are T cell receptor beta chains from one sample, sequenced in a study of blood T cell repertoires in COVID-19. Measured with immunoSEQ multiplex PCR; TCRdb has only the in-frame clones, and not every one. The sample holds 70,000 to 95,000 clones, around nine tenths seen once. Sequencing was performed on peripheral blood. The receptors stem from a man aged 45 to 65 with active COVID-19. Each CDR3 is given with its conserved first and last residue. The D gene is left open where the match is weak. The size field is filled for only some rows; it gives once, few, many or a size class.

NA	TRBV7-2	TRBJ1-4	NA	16	CASSPQSRLREEKLFF	TGTGCCAGCAGCCCGCAGTCCAGGCTGAGAGAAGAAAAACTGTTTTTT
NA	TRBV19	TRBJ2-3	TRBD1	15	CASSMGWDRGNTQYF	TGTGCCAGTAGTATGGGCTGGGACAGGGGAAATACGCAGTATTTT
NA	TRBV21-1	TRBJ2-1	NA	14	CARATSGRWDEQFF	TGTGCCAGGGCTACTAGCGGGAGATGGGATGAGCAGTTCTTC
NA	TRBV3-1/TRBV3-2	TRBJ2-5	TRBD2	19	CASSLPGLAGGGDQETQYF	TGTGCCAGCAGCCTTCCGGGACTAGCGGGAGGGGGCGACCAAGAGACCCAGTACTTC
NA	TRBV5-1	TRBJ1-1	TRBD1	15	CASTMGAGGNTEAFF	TGCGCCAGCACTATGGGGGCAGGGGGGAACACTGAAGCTTTCTTT
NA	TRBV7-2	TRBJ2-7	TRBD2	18	CASSPSRGLAGPKGEQYF	TGTGCCAGCAGCCCTAGTAGGGGACTAGCGGGCCCGAAGGGCGAGCAGTACTTC
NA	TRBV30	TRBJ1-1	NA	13	CAWVPYRDTEAFF	TGTGCCTGGGTTCCCTACAGGGATACTGAAGCTTTCTTT
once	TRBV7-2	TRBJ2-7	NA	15	CASSLGDTNSYEQYF	TGTGCCAGCAGCTTAGGGGACACCAACTCCTACGAGCAGTACTTC
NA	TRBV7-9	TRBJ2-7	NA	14	CASSLPGLPYEQYF	TGTGCCAGCAGCTTACCTGGACTACCCTACGAGCAGTACTTC
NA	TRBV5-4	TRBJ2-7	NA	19	CASSPGLRAEGGYTYEQYF	TGTGCCAGCAGTCCTGGCCTCCGGGCCGAGGGTGGATACACCTACGAGCAGTACTTC
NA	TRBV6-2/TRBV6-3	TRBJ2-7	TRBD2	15	CASSPWTSGTYEQYF	TGTGCCAGCAGTCCCTGGACTAGCGGAACCTACGAGCAGTACTTC
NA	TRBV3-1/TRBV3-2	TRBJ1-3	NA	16	CASSQDGGASGNTIYF	TGTGCCAGCAGCCAAGATGGGGGCGCATCCGGAAACACCATATATTTT
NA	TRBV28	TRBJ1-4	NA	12	CASSISNEKLFF	TGTGCCAGCAGTATTAGTAATGAAAAACTGTTTTTT
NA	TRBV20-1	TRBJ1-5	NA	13	CSASPGWAQPQHF	TGCAGTGCTAGTCCAGGTTGGGCTCAGCCCCAGCATTTT
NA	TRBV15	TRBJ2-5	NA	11	CATSEQETQYF	TGTGCCACCAGCGAGCAAGAGACCCAGTACTTC
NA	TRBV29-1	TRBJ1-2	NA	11	CSVTGTEGYTF	TGCAGTGTCACGGGAACGGAAGGCTACACCTTC
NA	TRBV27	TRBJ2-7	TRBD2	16	CASSSSASGRIYEQYF	TGTGCCAGCAGTTCTAGCGCCAGCGGGAGGATATACGAGCAGTACTTC
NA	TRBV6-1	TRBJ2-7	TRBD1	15	CASSEAQGAGYEQYF	TGTGCCAGCAGTGAAGCGCAGGGGGCAGGCTACGAGCAGTACTTC
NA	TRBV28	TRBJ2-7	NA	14	CASSLGTPSYEQYF	TGTGCCAGCAGTCTCGGGACACCCTCCTACGAGCAGTACTTC
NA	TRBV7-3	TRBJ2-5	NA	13	CASSLGPRETQYF	TGTGCCAGCAGCTTAGGCCCGCGGGAGACCCAGTACTTC
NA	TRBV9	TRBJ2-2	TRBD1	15	CASSRQGTETGELFF	TGTGCCAGCAGCCGACAGGGGACGGAAACCGGGGAGCTGTTTTTT
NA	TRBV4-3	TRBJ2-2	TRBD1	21	CASSQVLGVTGRLSNTGELFF	TGCGCCAGCAGCCAAGTTCTGGGGGTGACAGGGCGGTTGTCGAACACCGGGGAGCTGTTTTTT
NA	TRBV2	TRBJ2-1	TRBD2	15	CASSGLAGANNEQFF	TGTGCCAGCAGTGGACTAGCGGGCGCGAACAATGAGCAGTTCTTC
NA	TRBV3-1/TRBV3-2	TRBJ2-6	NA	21	CASSQEGGAGEVMAGANVLTF	TGTGCCAGCAGCCAAGAAGGGGGTGCGGGAGAGGTTATGGCCGGGGCCAACGTCCTGACTTTC
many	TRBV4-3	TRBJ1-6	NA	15	CASSQDSQGNSPLHF	TGCGCCAGCAGCCAAGATAGCCAGGGTAATTCACCCCTCCACTTT
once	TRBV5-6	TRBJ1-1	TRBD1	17	CASSFGGRGLRNTEAFF	TGTGCCAGCAGCTTTGGAGGCAGGGGGCTAAGGAACACTGAAGCTTTCTTT
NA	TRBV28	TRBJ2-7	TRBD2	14	CASSFLGGTYEQYF	TGTGCCAGCAGTTTTCTGGGAGGGACCTACGAGCAGTACTTC
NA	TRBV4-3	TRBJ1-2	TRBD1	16	CASSQDRQGANYGYTF	TGCGCCAGCAGCCAAGACCGACAGGGGGCTAACTATGGCTACACCTTC
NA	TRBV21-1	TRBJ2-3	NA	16	CASSKPRCGRADTQYF	TGTGCCAGCAGCAAACCAAGGTGCGGGAGGGCAGATACGCAGTATTTT
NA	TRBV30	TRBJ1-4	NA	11	CAWREGQKLFF	TGTGCCTGGAGGGAGGGGCAAAAACTGTTTTTT
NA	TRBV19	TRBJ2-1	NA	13	CASSWSNSNEQFF	TGTGCCAGTAGTTGGAGCAACTCTAATGAGCAGTTCTTC
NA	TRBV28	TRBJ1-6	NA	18	CASRSTGDPARGNSPLHF	TGTGCCAGCAGATCGACCGGGGACCCGGCCAGGGGTAATTCACCCCTCCACTTT
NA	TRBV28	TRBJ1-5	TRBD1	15	CASNLGQGAFQPQHF	TGTGCCAGCAACCTAGGACAGGGAGCTTTTCAGCCCCAGCATTTT
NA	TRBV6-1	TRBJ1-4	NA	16	CASSGDPFGTLEKLFF	TGTGCCAGCAGTGGGGACCCCTTCGGGACATTAGAAAAACTGTTTTTT
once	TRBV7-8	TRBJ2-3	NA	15	CASSLAASSTDTQYF	TGTGCCAGCAGCTTAGCAGCGTCTAGCACAGATACGCAGTATTTT
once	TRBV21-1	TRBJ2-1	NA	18	CASSKVVLGQGVRNEQFF	TGTGCCAGCAGCAAAGTGGTTTTGGGACAGGGGGTCCGCAATGAGCAGTTCTTC
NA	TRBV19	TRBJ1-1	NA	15	CASSGRYGGNTEAFF	TGTGCCAGTAGTGGGAGGTACGGCGGGAACACTGAAGCTTTCTTT
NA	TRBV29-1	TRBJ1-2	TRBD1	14	CSVARTGVNYGYTF	TGCAGCGTTGCCCGAACAGGGGTTAACTATGGCTACACCTTC
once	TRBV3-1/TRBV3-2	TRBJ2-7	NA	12	CASSQERGEQYF	TGTGCCAGCAGCCAAGAACGGGGCGAGCAGTACTTC
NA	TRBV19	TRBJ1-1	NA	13	CASNRDQNTEAFF	TGTGCCAGTAACAGGGACCAGAACACTGAAGCTTTCTTT
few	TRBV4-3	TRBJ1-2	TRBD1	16	CASSQLIRGLGYGYTF	TGCGCCAGCAGCCAACTCATCAGGGGGCTGGGGTATGGCTACACCTTC
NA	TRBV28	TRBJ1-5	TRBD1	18	CASSSTGTAPTSGQPQHF	TGTGCCAGCAGTTCGACCGGGACAGCTCCCACATCGGGACAGCCCCAGCATTTT
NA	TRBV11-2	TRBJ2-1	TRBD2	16	CASSPLAGRSYNEQFF	TGTGCCAGCAGCCCGCTAGCGGGTCGCTCCTACAATGAGCAGTTCTTC
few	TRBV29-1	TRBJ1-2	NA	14	CSVVNRDHNYGYTF	TGCAGCGTTGTTAATCGGGATCATAACTATGGCTACACCTTC
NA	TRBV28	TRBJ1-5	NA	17	CASRYPPRQLPNQPQHF	TGTGCCAGCAGATACCCTCCTCGACAACTGCCGAATCAGCCCCAGCATTTT
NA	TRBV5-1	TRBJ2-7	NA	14	CASSLGPPSYEQYF	TGCGCCAGCAGCTTGGGTCCTCCGTCCTACGAGCAGTACTTC
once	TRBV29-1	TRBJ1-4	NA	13	CSVGQALNEKLFF	TGCAGCGTTGGGCAGGCTCTTAATGAAAAACTGTTTTTT
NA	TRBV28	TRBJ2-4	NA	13	CASRRRDKNIQYF	TGTGCCAGCCGTCGGAGGGACAAAAACATTCAGTACTTC
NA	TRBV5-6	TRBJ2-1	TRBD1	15	CASSAGQGPYNEQFF	TGTGCCAGCAGCGCCGGACAGGGCCCCTACAATGAGCAGTTCTTC
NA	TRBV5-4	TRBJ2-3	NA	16	CASSLDAGRVTDTQYF	TGTGCCAGCAGCTTGGATGCGGGACGGGTCACAGATACGCAGTATTTT